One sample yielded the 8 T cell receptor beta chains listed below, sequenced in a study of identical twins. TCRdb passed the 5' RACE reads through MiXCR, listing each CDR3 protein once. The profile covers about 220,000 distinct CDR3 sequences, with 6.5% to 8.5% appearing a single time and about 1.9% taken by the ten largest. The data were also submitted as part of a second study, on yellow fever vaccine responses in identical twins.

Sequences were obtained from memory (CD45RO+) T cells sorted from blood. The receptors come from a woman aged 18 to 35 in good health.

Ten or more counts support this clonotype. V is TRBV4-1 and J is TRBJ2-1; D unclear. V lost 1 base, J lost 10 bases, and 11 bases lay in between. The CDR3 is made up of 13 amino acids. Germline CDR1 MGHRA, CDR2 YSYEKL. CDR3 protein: CASSQAGSEEQFF. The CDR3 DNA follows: TGCGCCAGCAGCCAAGCCGGTTCGGAAGAGCAGTTCTTC.

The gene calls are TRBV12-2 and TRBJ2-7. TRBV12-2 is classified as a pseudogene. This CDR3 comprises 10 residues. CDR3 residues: CASSSHEQYF. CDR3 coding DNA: TGTGCAAGTAGCAGCCACGAGCAGTACTTC.

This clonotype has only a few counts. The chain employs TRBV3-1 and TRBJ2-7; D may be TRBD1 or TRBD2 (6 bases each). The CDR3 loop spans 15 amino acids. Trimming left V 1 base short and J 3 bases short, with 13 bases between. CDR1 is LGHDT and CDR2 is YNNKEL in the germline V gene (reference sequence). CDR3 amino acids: CASSQGGADFYEQYF. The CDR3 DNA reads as TGTGCCAGCAGCCAAGGGGGGGCTGACTTCTACGAGCAGTACTTC.

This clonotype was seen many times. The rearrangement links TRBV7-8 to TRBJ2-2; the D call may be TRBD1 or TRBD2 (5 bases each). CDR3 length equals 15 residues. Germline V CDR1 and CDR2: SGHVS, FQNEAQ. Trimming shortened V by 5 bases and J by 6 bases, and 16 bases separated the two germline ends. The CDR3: CASSPDGGKSGELFF. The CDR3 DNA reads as TGTGCCAGCAGCCCCGATGGGGGAAAGTCCGGGGAGCTGTTTTTT.

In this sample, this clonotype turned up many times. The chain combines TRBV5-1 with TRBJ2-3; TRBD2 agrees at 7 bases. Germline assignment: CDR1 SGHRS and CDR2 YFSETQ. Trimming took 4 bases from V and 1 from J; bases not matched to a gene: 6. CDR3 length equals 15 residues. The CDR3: CASSPGTKGTDTQYF. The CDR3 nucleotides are TGCGCCAGCAGCCCCGGGACTAAAGGCACAGATACGCAGTATTTT. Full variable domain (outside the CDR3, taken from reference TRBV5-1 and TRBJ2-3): KAGVTQTPRYLIKTRGQQVTLSCSPISGHRSVSWYQQTPGQGLQFLFEYFSETQRNKGNFPGRFSGRQFSNSRSEMNVSTLELGDSALYLCASSPGTKGTDTQYFGPGTRLTVL.

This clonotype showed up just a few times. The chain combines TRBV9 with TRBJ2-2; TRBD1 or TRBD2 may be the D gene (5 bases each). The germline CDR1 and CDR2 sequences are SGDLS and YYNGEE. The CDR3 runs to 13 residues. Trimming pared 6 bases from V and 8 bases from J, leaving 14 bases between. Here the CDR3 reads CASTWGSQGELFF. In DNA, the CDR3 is TGTGCCAGCACATGGGGGTCCCAGGGGGAGCTGTTTTTT.

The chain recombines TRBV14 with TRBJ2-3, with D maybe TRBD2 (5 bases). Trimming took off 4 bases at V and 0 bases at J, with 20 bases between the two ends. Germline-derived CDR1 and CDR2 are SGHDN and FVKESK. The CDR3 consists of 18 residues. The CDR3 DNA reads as TGTGCCAGCAGCCTAACATGGCGTATGGGAGTAAGCACAGATACGCAGTATTTT. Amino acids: CASSLTWRMGVSTDTQYF.

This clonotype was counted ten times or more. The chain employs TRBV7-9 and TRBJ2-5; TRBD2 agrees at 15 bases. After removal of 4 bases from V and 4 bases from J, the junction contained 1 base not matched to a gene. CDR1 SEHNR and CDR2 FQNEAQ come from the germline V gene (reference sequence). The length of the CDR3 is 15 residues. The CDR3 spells CASSWTSGGAETQYF. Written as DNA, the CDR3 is TGTGCCAGCAGCTGGACTAGCGGGGGGGCAGAGACCCAGTACTTC.